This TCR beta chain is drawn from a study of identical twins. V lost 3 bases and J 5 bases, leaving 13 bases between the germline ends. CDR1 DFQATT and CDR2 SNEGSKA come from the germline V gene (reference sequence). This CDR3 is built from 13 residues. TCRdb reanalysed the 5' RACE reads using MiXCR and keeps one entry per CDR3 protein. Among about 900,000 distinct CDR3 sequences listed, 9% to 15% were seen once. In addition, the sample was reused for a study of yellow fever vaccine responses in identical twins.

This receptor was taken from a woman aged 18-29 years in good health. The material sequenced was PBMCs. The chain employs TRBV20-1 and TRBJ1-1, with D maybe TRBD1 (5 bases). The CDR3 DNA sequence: TGCAGTGCTAGGGGACCACATCGGACTGAAGCTTTCTTT. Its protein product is CSARGPHRTEAFF.